This T cell receptor (beta chain) was captured by sequencing in a study of T cell responses to AZD1222 COVID-19 vaccine. On this clone itself: The antigen remains unidentified.

The study, taken as a whole, reports: Increases in Spike-specific TCR breadth and depth were seen after two AZD1222 doses.

Clones were sequenced by immunoSEQ multiplex PCR, and TCRdb holds only the in-frame ones, with some missing. The table includes more than 75,000 clones, roughly 89% detected once. V was pared by 1 base and J by 8 bases, with 4 bases of the junction left unmatched. The length of the CDR3 is 13 residues. The germline V gene encodes CDR1 GTSNPN and CDR2 SVGIG (reference sequence). This clonotype was obtained from an adult in good health. The rearrangement uses TRBV30 and TRBJ2-1, with 8 bases lining up with TRBD2. Material: peripheral blood, obtained on day 0 of AZD1222 vaccination. In DNA, the CDR3 is TGTGCCTGGAGTGGGGGACTAGGCGATGAGCAGTTCTTC. Its translation is CAWSGGLGDEQFF.